Below are 4 T cell receptor beta chains sequenced from a single sample in a study of CD8+ T cells in alopecia areata. Sequencing relied on a cDNA template that was reverse transcribed from extracted RNA. Profiled with immunoSEQ multiplex PCR; TCRdb holds only in-frame clones, not every one. The table has 100,000 to 150,000 clones, about 49% seen once. Sequencing used CD8+ T cells sorted from blood, obtained at week 0. Receptors originate from a human donor with alopecia areata.

The CDR3 is CASSYPRGRKTQYF. CDR3 bases: TGTGCCAGCAGTTACCCAAGGGGGCGGAAGACCCAGTACTTC. The chain carries TRBV6-5 and TRBJ2-5, with 7 bases fitting TRBD1. Looked up from germline, CDR1 is MNHEY and CDR2 is SVGAGI. The CDR3 length is 14 residues. With V trimmed by 2 bases and J by 6 bases, 6 bases remained unmatched.

This clone was observed a few times. The chain recombines TRBV5-5 with TRBJ2-5; D may be TRBD1 (7 bases). V was clipped by 3 bases and J by 4 bases, with 19 bases between them. The germline V gene encodes CDR1 SGHKS and CDR2 YYEKEE (reference sequence). There are 16 residues in the CDR3. The CDR3 DNA is TGTGCCAGCAGCTCTTCCTCTGGGGGGACAGCAGAGACCCAGTACTTC. Translated, it gives CASSSSSGGTAETQYF.

This chain joins TRBV4-1 and TRBJ2-7; D may be TRBD1 (6 bases). CDR3 length: 16 residues. Germline V gene sequence: CDR1 MGHRA, CDR2 YSYEKL. V lost 0 bases and J lost 2, with 14 bases in between. CDR3 in DNA: TGCGCCAGCAGCCAAGAGAGGGTGTGGGACACCTACGAGCAGTACTTC. This translates into CASSQERVWDTYEQYF.

DNA for the CDR3: TGTGCCAGCAGCGGCGGGACAGGGCGGAATGAAAAACTGTTTTTT. Translation gives CASSGGTGRNEKLFF. This chain connects TRBV5-6 to TRBJ1-4; 9 bases line up with TRBD1. V trimming: 4 bases; J trimming: 5 bases; junction bases outside the gene matches: 6. Looked up from germline, CDR1 is SGHDT and CDR2 is YYEEEE. CDR3 size: 15 residues.